Below, 10 T cell receptor beta chains from the same sample are listed, as sequenced in a study of cytomegalovirus exposure and HLA in healthy donors. The PCR ran on 60 Vbeta and 13 Jbeta primers. Produced via immunoSEQ multiplex PCR; TCRdb's table is partial and in-frame only. The sample lists 150,000 to 190,000 clones, approximately 82% occurring once. Specimen: PBMCs. These receptors were collected from a woman between 50 and 59 years old in good health and CMV-seropositive.

This chain connects TRBV11-2 to TRBJ1-6; D is ambiguous. Trimming cost V 0 bases and J 10 bases, with 16 bases left between them. CDR1 and CDR2 (germline): SGHAT, FQNNGV. This CDR3 has 16 amino acids. CDR3 region: CASSLDQYGVSSPLHF. As DNA, the CDR3 is TGTGCCAGCAGCTTAGATCAGTACGGAGTAAGCTCACCCCTCCACTTT.

The chain employs TRBV5-1 and TRBJ2-7; D unresolved. CDR1 SGHRS and CDR2 YFSETQ come from the germline V gene. The CDR3 covers 15 residues. Trimming took 2 bases from V and 2 from J, leaving 14 bases between them. The CDR3 coding sequence is TGCGCCAGCAGCTTTTTACCCCTCAACACCTACGAGCAGTACTTC. Amino acid sequence: CASSFLPLNTYEQYF.

This clone was picked up a small number of times. The chain couples TRBV6-4 to TRBJ1-1, with 7 positions matching TRBD1. V lost 8 bases, J lost 5 bases, and 8 bases stayed unmatched. The germline V gene encodes CDR1 MRHNA and CDR2 SNTAGT. The length of the CDR3 is 13 residues. CDR3 sequence reads: CASRMTGSTEAFF. The CDR3 coding sequence is TGTGCCAGCCGAATGACAGGGTCAACTGAAGCTTTCTTT.

V usage is TRBV18 and J usage is TRBJ1-1; 8 nucleotides line up with TRBD1. Germline V lookup: CDR1 KGHSH, CDR2 LQKENI. This CDR3 has 14 residues. V shed 6 bases and J 6 bases; nucleotides not matched to a gene: 9. The CDR3 region is CASSPGTGVPEAFF. The DNA of the CDR3 is TGTGCCAGCTCTCCCGGGACAGGAGTCCCTGAAGCTTTCTTT.

The chain has TRBV2 and TRBJ1-5; 7 bases align to TRBD1. The V and J ends lost 4 bases and 9 bases, in that order; junction bases with no gene match: 9. Germline-derived CDR1 and CDR2 are SNHLY and FYNNEI. The CDR3 totals 14 residues. Here the CDR3 reads CASSATGTLVPQHF. CDR3 nucleotide sequence: TGTGCCAGCAGTGCGACAGGGACGTTGGTGCCCCAGCATTTT.

The chain has TRBV7-6 and TRBJ1-5, with 7 bases identical to TRBD1. The CDR3 has 15 residues. Germline trimming cut 5 bases from V and 5 bases from J; bases unmatched to any gene: 9. The germline gives CDR1 SGHVS, CDR2 FNYEAQ. CDR3 sequence reads: CASSPEGGFDQPQHF. The DNA for the CDR3 is TGTGCCAGCAGCCCCGAAGGGGGCTTCGATCAGCCCCAGCATTTT. The full variable domain, rest sourced from reference TRBV7-6 and TRBJ1-5, is GAGVSQSPRYKVTKRGQDVALRCDPISGHVSLYWYRQALGQGPEFLTYFNYEAQQDKSGLPNDRFSAERPEGSISTLTIQRTEQRDSAMYRCASSPEGGFDQPQHFGDGTRLSIL.

The V and J genes are TRBV27 and TRBJ1-6; 8 positions match TRBD1. Germline loops: CDR1 MNHEY, CDR2 SMNVEV (reference sequence). This CDR3 spans 14 amino acids. With 6 bases clipped from V and 5 bases from J, the junction kept 3 bases outside the gene matches. This CDR3 is CASRGDRNNSPLHF. Here the CDR3 DNA reads TGTGCCAGCAGGGGGGACAGGAATAATTCACCCCTCCACTTT.

The chain couples TRBV6-1 to TRBJ1-1; 11 nucleotides match TRBD1. With 5 bases clipped from V and 4 bases from J, the junction kept 6 bases outside the gene matches. The CDR3 covers 15 residues. CDR1 is MNHNS, CDR2 SASEGT, per germline. The CDR3 coding sequence is TGTGCCAGCAGTAATACCGGGACAGGGGGCACTGAAGCTTTCTTT. It is translated as CASSNTGTGGTEAFF.

The sample holds a few counts of this clone. This chain connects TRBV10-1 to TRBJ2-1; TRBD1 matches 7 bases. Germline CDR1 reads WNHNN; CDR2 reads SYGVQD (reference sequence). With 8 bases clipped from V and 9 bases from J, the junction kept 13 bases outside the gene matches. The length of the CDR3 is 14 residues. The DNA for the CDR3 is TGCGCCAGCCGACCGGACAGGTATGAAGGTGAGCAGTTCTTC. Its protein is CASRPDRYEGEQFF.

The chain recombines TRBV6-6 with TRBJ2-7, with a weak D call TRBD2 (6 bases). Looked up from germline, CDR1 is MNHNY and CDR2 is SVGAGI (reference sequence). V shed 3 bases and J shed 5 bases, with 11 bases lying between them. The CDR3 runs to 13 residues. The CDR3 DNA is TGTGCCAGCAGTTATGGAGGGTCGAACGAGCAGTACTTC. It yields the protein CASSYGGSNEQYF.